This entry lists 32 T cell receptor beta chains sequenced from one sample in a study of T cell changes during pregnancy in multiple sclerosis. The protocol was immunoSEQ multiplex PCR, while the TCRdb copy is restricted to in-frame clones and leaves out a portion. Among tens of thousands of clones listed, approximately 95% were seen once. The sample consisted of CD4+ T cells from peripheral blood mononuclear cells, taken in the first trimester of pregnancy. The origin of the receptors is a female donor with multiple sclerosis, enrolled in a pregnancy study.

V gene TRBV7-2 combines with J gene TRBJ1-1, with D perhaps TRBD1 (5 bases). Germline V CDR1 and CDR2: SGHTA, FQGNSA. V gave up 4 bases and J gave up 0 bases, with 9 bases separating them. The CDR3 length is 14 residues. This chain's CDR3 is CASSSMTVNTEAFF. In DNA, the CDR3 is TGTGCCAGCAGCTCGATGACAGTGAACACTGAAGCTTTCTTT.

CDR3: CASSYSANRLGETQYF. The CDR3, as DNA: TGTGCCAGCAGTTACTCCGCGAACCGACTAGGAGAGACCCAGTACTTC. The rearrangement links TRBV6-5 to TRBJ2-5; D may be TRBD2 (6 bases). The CDR3 contains 16 residues. Germline CDR1 MNHEY, CDR2 SVGAGI. Trimming removed 0 bases at V and 4 bases at J, with 15 bases between.

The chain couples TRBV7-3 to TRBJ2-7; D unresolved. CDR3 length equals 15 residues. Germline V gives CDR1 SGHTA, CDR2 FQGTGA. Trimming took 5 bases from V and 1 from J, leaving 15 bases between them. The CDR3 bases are TGTGCCAGCAGCCCACTTCAACCACTTTCCTACGAGCAGTACTTC. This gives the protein CASSPLQPLSYEQYF.

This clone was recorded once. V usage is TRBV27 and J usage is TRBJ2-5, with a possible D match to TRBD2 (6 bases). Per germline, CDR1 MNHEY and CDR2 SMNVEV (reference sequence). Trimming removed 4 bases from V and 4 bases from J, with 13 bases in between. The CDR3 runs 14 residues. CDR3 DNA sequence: TGTGCCAGCAGTTGGGACGCCGGGAGAGAGACCCAGTACTTC. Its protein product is CASSWDAGRETQYF.

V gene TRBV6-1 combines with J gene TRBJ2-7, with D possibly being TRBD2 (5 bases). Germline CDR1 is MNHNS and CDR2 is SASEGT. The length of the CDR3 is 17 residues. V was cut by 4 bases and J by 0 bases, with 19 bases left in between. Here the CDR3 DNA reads TGTGCCAGCAGTGCGACGGCCGGGCGGAGGAGCTCCTACGAGCAGTACTTC. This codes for CASSATAGRRSSYEQYF.

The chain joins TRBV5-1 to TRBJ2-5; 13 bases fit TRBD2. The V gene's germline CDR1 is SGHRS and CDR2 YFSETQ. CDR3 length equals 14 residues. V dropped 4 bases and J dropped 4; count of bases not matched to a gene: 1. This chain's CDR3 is CASSGTSGAETQYF. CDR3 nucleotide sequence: TGCGCCAGCAGCGGGACTAGCGGGGCAGAGACCCAGTACTTC.

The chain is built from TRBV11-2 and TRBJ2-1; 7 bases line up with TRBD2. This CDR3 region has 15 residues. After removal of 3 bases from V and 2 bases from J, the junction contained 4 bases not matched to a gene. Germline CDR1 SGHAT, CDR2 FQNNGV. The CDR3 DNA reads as TGTGCCAGCAGCTTCGGGAGGTTGCCCTACAATGAGCAGTTCTTC. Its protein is CASSFGRLPYNEQFF.

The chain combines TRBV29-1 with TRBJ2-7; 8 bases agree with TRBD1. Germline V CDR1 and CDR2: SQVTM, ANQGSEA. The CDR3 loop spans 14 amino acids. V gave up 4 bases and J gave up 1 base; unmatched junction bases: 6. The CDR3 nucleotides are TGCAGCGTTGTAGGGACAGGTAGTTCCTACGAGCAGTACTTC. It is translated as CSVVGTGSSYEQYF.

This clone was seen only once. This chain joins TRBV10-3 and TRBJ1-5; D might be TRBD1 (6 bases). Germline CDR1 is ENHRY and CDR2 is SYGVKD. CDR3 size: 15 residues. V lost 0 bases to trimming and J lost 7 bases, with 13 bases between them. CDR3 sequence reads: CAISESGQGIQPQHF. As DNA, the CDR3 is TGTGCCATCAGTGAGTCGGGGCAGGGGATCCAGCCCCAGCATTTT.

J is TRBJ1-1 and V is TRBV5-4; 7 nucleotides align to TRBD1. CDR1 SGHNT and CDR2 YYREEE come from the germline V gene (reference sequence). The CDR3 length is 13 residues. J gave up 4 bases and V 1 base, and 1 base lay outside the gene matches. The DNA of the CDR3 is TGTGCCAGCAGCTTGCAGGGGGGCACTGAAGCTTTCTTT. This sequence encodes CASSLQGGTEAFF. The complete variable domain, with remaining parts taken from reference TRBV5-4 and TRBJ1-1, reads ETGVTQSPTHLIKTRGQQVTLRCSSQSGHNTVSWYQQALGQGPQFIFQYYREEENGRGNFPPRFSGLQFPNYSSELNVNALELDDSALYLCASSLQGGTEAFFGQGTRLTVV.

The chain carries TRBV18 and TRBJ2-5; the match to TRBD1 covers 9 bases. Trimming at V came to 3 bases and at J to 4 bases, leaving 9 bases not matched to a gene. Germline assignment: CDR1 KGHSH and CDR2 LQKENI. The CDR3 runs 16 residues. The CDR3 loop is CASSPLVQGAGETQYF. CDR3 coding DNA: TGTGCCAGCTCACCGCTGGTACAGGGGGCAGGAGAGACCCAGTACTTC.

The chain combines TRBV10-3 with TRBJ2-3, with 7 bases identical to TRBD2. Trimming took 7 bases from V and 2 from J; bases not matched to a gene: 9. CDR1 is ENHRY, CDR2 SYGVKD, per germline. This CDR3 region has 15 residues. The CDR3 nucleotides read TGTGCCATCACCTTATCGCGGGGGAACACAGATACGCAGTATTTT. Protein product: CAITLSRGNTDTQYF.

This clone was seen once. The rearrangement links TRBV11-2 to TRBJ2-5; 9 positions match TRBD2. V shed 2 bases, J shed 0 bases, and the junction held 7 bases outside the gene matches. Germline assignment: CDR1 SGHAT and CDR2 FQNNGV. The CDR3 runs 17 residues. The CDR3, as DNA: TGTGCCAGCAGCTTATTTGCGGGGGGGATCTACCAAGAGACCCAGTACTTC. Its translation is CASSLFAGGIYQETQYF.

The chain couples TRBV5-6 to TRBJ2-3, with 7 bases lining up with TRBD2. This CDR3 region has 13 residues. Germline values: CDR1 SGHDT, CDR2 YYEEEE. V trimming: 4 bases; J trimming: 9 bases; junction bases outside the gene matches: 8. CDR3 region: CASSPMDGGTQYF. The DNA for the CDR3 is TGTGCCAGCAGCCCCATGGACGGGGGGACGCAGTATTTT.

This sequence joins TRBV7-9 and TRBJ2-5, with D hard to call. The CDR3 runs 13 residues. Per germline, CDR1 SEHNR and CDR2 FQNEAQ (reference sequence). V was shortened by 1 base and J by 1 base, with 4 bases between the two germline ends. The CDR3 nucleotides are TGTGCCAGCAGCTTAGTTCGCCAAGAGACCCAGTACTTC. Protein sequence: CASSLVRQETQYF.

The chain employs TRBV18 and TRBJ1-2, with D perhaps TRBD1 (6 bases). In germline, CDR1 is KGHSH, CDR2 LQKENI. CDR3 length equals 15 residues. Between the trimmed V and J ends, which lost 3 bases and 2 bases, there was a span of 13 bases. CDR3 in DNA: TGTGCCAGCTCACCCTCGGGACACAACAACTATGGCTACACCTTC. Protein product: CASSPSGHNNYGYTF.

As DNA, the CDR3 is TGCAGCGTGGTACAGGGTGTTTCTAATGAAAAACTGTTTTTT. This encodes CSVVQGVSNEKLFF. This rearrangement joins TRBV29-1 to TRBJ1-4, with D tentatively TRBD1 (6 bases). V was pared by 6 bases and J by 3 bases, with 14 bases between. CDR3 length: 14 amino acids. Germline V CDR1 and CDR2: SQVTM, ANQGSEA.

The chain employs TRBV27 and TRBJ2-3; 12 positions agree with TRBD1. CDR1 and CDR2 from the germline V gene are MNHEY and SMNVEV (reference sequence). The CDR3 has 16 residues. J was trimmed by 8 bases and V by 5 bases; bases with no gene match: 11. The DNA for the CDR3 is TGTGCCAGCAGTCCACGGGACAGGGGGCGCCGGGGTACGCAGTATTTT. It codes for CASSPRDRGRRGTQYF.

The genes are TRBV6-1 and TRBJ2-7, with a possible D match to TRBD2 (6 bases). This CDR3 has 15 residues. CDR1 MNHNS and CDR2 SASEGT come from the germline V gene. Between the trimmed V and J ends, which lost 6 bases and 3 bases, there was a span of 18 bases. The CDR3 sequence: CASSETPGLRYEQYF. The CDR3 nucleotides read TGTGCCAGCAGCGAAACCCCGGGACTGCGCTACGAGCAGTACTTC.

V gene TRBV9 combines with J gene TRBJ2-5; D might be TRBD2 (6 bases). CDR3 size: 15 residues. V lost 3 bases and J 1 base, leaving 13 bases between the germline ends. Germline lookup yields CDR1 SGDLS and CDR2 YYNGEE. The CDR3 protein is CASSALGGTQETQYF. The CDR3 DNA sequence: TGTGCCAGCAGCGCCCTTGGGGGGACCCAAGAGACCCAGTACTTC.

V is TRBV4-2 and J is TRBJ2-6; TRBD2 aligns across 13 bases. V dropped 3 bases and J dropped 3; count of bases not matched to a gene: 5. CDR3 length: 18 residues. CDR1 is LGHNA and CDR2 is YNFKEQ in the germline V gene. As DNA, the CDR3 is TGTGCCAGCAGCCAGGGACTAGCGGGGCTCGGTGGGGCCAACGTCCTGACTTTC. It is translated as CASSQGLAGLGGANVLTF.

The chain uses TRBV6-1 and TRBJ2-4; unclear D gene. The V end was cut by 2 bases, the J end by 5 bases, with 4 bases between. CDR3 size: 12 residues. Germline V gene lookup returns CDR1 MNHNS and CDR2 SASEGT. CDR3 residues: CASSELENIQYF. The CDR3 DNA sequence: TGTGCCAGCAGTGAACTAGAAAACATTCAGTACTTC.

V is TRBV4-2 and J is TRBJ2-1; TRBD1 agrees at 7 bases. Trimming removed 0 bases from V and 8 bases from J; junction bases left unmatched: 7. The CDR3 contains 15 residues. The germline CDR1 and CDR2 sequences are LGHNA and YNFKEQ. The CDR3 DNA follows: TGTGCCAGCAGCCAAGAGCCGAACAGGGGCGATGAGCAGTTCTTC. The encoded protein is CASSQEPNRGDEQFF.

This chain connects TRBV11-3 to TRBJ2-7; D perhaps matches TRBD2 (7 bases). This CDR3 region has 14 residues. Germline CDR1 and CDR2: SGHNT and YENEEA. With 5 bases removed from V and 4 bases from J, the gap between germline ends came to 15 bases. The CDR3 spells CASSQGTGGYEQYF. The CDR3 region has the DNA TGTGCCAGCAGCCAGGGGACGGGGGGTTACGAGCAGTACTTC.

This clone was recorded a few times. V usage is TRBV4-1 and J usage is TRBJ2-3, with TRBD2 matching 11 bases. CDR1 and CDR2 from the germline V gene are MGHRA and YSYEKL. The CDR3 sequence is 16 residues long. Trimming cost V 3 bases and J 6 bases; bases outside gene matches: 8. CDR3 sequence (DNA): TGCGCCAGCAGCCAGGCCCTTAGCGGGGGGGCGGATACGCAGTATTTT. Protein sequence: CASSQALSGGADTQYF.

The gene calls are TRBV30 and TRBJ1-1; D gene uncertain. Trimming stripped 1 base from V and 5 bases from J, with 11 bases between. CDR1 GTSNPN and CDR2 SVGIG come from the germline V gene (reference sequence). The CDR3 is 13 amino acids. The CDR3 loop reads CAWSASRDTEAFF. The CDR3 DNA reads TGTGCCTGGAGTGCCTCCCGCGATACTGAAGCTTTCTTT.

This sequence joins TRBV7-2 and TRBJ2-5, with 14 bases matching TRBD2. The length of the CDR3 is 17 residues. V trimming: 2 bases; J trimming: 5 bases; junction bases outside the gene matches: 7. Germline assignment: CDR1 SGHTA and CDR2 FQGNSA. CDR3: CASSLTRLAGGQETQYF. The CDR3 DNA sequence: TGTGCCAGCAGCTTAACCAGACTAGCGGGGGGGCAGGAGACCCAGTACTTC.

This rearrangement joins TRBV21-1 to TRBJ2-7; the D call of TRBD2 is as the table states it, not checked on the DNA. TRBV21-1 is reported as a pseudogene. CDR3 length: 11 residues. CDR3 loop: CASSLPYEQYF. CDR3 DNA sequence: TGTGCCAGCAGCCTCCCCTACGAGCAGTACTTC.

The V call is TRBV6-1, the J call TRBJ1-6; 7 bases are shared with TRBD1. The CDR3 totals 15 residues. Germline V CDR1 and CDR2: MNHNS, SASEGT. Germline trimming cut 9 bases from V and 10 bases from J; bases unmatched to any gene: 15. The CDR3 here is CASQGLGGSRSPLHF. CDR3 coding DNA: TGTGCCAGTCAGGGCTTAGGGGGCTCTCGATCACCCCTCCACTTT.

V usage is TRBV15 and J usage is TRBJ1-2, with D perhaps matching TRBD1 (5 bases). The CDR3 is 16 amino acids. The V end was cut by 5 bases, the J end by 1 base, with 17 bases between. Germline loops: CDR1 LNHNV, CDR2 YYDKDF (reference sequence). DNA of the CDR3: TGTGCCACCAGCGGCGTTTCCCGGGGGGGTAACTATGGCTACACCTTC. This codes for CATSGVSRGGNYGYTF.

The DNA for the CDR3 is TGTGCCAGCCAAGAGGGCCGAGACTACGAGCAGTACTTC. Residues: CASQEGRDYEQYF. The chain links TRBV9 to TRBJ2-7, with a possible D match to TRBD2 (5 bases). Between the trimmed V and J ends, which lost 7 bases and 3 bases, there was a span of 14 bases. Germline V CDR1 and CDR2: SGDLS, YYNGEE. The CDR3 extends over 13 amino acids.

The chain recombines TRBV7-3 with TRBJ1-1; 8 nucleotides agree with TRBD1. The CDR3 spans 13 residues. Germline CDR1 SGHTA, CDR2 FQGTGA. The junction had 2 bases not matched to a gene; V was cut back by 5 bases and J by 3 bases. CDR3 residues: CASSPTGDTEAFF. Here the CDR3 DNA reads TGTGCCAGCAGCCCGACAGGGGACACTGAAGCTTTCTTT.